The entry below describes one TCR beta chain. The target antigen is unknown. Trimming cost V 4 bases and J 4 bases, with 13 bases left between them. The CDR3 consists of 14 residues. Per the germline V gene, CDR1 is LGHNA and CDR2 is YNFKEQ. The time point: week 47, end of study. Doses comprised 300 ug of mutant IDH1 20-mer peptide each, plus topical imiquimod. The donors had new WHO grade 3 or 4 astrocytomas; these were IDH1-mutant and ATRX-lost. This record belongs to a study of a mutant IDH1 vaccine in newly diagnosed glioma. Study background: Sex among treated patients split approximately 62% male, around 40% female; mean age was approximately 40 years. Most patients had received both radiotherapy and temozolomide, the prior options being radiotherapy, temozolomide, or both.

Data came from immunoSEQ multiplex PCR; TCRdb stores just in-frame clones and leaves some out. Here the sample spans some 20,000 clones, more than 70% being singletons. The clonotype comes from a man aged 35 to 55 with glioma. Source: PBMCs, taken from a glioma patient whose treatment included an IDH1 peptide vaccine. This sequence joins TRBV4-2 and TRBJ1-2; D is unresolved. This CDR3 is CASSLSVEAYGYTF. CDR3 DNA: TGTGCCAGCAGCCTTTCGGTTGAGGCCTATGGCTACACCTTC.